This entry lists 25 T cell receptor beta chains sequenced from one sample in a study of cytomegalovirus exposure and HLA in healthy donors. Amplification used 60 Vbeta primers and 13 Jbeta primers. Assay: immunoSEQ multiplex PCR; the TCRdb copy retains only in-frame clones and omits some. This sample has about 190,000 clones, with roughly four fifths found just once. Sample: PBMCs. The receptors stem from a woman aged 30 to 39 in good health and CMV-seropositive.

This clone has a single count. The V and J genes are TRBV5-1 and TRBJ2-7; 7 nucleotides align to TRBD1. The germline V gene has CDR1 SGHRS and CDR2 YFSETQ. The CDR3 covers 14 residues. The V and J ends lost 4 bases and 5 bases, in that order; junction bases with no gene match: 9. CDR3 protein: CASSLWTGRDEQYF. Written as DNA, the CDR3 is TGCGCCAGCAGCCTTTGGACAGGTCGGGACGAGCAGTACTTC.

The CDR3 reads CASSDWGRSSTDTQYF. DNA of the CDR3: TGTGCCAGCAGTGATTGGGGCCGTTCTAGCACAGATACGCAGTATTTT. The rearrangement joins TRBV25-1 to TRBJ2-3; D perhaps matches TRBD1 (5 bases). CDR3 size: 16 residues. With 3 bases removed from V and 0 bases from J, the gap between germline ends came to 13 bases. Germline CDR1 is MGHDK and CDR2 is SYGVNS.

The chain is built from TRBV28 and TRBJ1-2, with D perhaps matching TRBD1 (5 bases). CDR3 length equals 16 residues. V was pared by 2 bases and J by 0 bases, with 13 bases between. CDR1 MDHEN and CDR2 SYDVKM come from the germline V gene. CDR3 amino acids: CASSLPAGRTNYGYTF. Written as DNA, the CDR3 is TGTGCCAGCAGTTTACCGGCGGGGCGGACTAACTATGGCTACACCTTC.

In regard to this clone: Germline is not matched at one junction end, which may reflect a read error. The CDR3 region is CSSSHRNQPQHF. As DNA, the CDR3 is TGTTCCAGCAGCCACAGGAATCAGCCCCAGCATTTT. The chain uses TRBV7-9 and TRBJ1-5; tentatively, D is TRBD1 (5 bases). Germline assignment: CDR1 SEHNR and CDR2 FQNEAQ (reference sequence). There are 12 residues in the CDR3.

This chain links TRBV27 with TRBJ2-7, with 15 bases that match TRBD2. V trimming: 2 bases; J trimming: 0 bases; junction bases outside the gene matches: 5. The CDR3 sequence is 18 residues long. CDR1 MNHEY and CDR2 SMNVEV come from the germline V gene (reference sequence). Written as DNA, the CDR3 is TGTGCCAGCAGTTTAGGACTAGCGGGAGGGCCATACTCCTACGAGCAGTACTTC. Its translation: CASSLGLAGGPYSYEQYF.

The rearrangement joins TRBV28 to TRBJ2-5, with a tentative D call TRBD1 (5 bases). V was pared by 6 bases and J by 7 bases, with 21 bases between. CDR3 size: 15 residues. CDR1 is MDHEN and CDR2 is SYDVKM in the germline V gene. The CDR3 nucleotides are TGTGCCAGCAGGGGCTCGGACATGGCCCGAGGGACCCAGTACTTC. Its protein product is CASRGSDMARGTQYF.

The chain joins TRBV10-2 to TRBJ1-4; TRBD1 is a possible D gene (6 bases). With 4 bases removed from V and 7 bases from J, the gap between germline ends came to 16 bases. Germline V gives CDR1 WSHSY, CDR2 SAAADI. The CDR3 runs 15 residues. The DNA of the CDR3 is TGCGCCAGCAGTGTGACCGACAGGTGGGGTGAAAAACTGTTTTTT. Protein: CASSVTDRWGEKLFF.

CDR3 loop: CASSNSRAPNTEAFF. CDR3 coding DNA: TGTGCCAGCAGCAATTCCAGGGCTCCGAACACTGAAGCTTTCTTT. This rearrangement joins TRBV7-9 to TRBJ1-1; D possibly corresponds to TRBD1 (5 bases). This CDR3 has 15 amino acids. V was pared by 5 bases and J by 1 base, with 14 bases between. Germline V gene lookup returns CDR1 SEHNR and CDR2 FQNEAQ (reference sequence).

V and J are TRBV5-1 and TRBJ2-1, with 11 bases lining up with TRBD2. Germline-derived CDR1 and CDR2 are SGHRS and YFSETQ. The CDR3 sequence is 18 residues long. J gave up 0 bases and V 3 bases, and 8 bases lay outside the gene matches. CDR3 region: CASSSGLAVTSSYNEQFF. The CDR3, as DNA: TGCGCCAGCAGCTCGGGACTAGCGGTAACGAGCTCCTACAATGAGCAGTTCTTC.

The chain couples TRBV19 to TRBJ2-1; weak D call: TRBD2 (5 bases). Trimming left V 3 bases short and J 12 bases short, with 9 bases between. The CDR3 extends over 11 amino acids. Germline lookup yields CDR1 LNHDA and CDR2 SQIVND (reference sequence). The CDR3 bases are TGTGCCAGTAGTATGGGAGTCGGGCAGTTCTTC. Its translation is CASSMGVGQFF.

The V call is TRBV6-1, the J call TRBJ1-1; D is ambiguous. The CDR3 is 17 amino acids. Germline CDR1 is MNHNS and CDR2 is SASEGT. With 2 bases removed from V and 0 bases from J, the gap between germline ends came to 16 bases. CDR3: CASSESNVNLLNTEAFF. The DNA for the CDR3 is TGTGCCAGCAGTGAATCTAATGTAAACCTTTTGAACACTGAAGCTTTCTTT.

As regards this clone: A read error may account for a junction end that differs from germline. Other DNA variants within this sample encode the same CDR3. V and J are TRBV7-6 and TRBJ1-1; D gene uncertain. This CDR3 is built from 13 residues. CDR1 SGHVS and CDR2 FNYEAQ come from the germline V gene. The CDR3 DNA is TGTGCCAGCAGCTCTCGGGTAAACACTGAAGCCTTCTTT. It is translated as CASSSRVNTEAFF.

This chain joins TRBV18 and TRBJ2-7; maybe TRBD2 (5 bases). V dropped 4 bases and J dropped 5 bases, with 12 bases sitting between them. Germline V gives CDR1 KGHSH, CDR2 LQKENI. The length of the CDR3 is 13 residues. The CDR3 sequence is CASSRGSRDEQYF. The CDR3 DNA sequence: TGTGCCAGCTCACGCGGGTCCCGGGACGAGCAGTACTTC.

This chain connects TRBV6-1 to TRBJ1-5; tentative D call: TRBD1 (6 bases). Per germline, CDR1 MNHNS and CDR2 SASEGT. CDR3 length equals 16 residues. Trimming removed 0 bases at V and 0 bases at J, with 9 bases between. The DNA of the CDR3 is TGTGCCAGCAGTGAAGCGGGACACTATAGCAATCAGCCCCAGCATTTT. It is translated as CASSEAGHYSNQPQHF.

There are a few counts of this clone. This chain joins TRBV10-1 and TRBJ1-1; D may be TRBD1 (5 bases). The germline gives CDR1 WNHNN, CDR2 SYGVQD (reference sequence). This CDR3 is 14 amino acids long. The V end was cut by 3 bases, the J end by 5 bases, with 13 bases between. CDR3 DNA: TGCGCCAGCAGTGATTCGGCGAAGGGGACTGAAGCTTTCTTT. Protein product: CASSDSAKGTEAFF.

DNA of the CDR3: TGTGCCAGCAGCAGCACTAGAACCCACGAGCAGTACTTC. Protein product: CASSSTRTHEQYF. The chain has TRBV7-9 and TRBJ2-7; TRBD2 might be the D (5 bases). The germline CDR1 and CDR2 sequences are SEHNR and FQNEAQ (reference sequence). The CDR3 covers 13 residues. With 5 bases removed from V and 5 bases from J, the gap between germline ends came to 13 bases.

The chain has TRBV27 and TRBJ1-4, with 8 bases fitting TRBD1. With 5 bases clipped from V and 7 bases from J, the junction kept 6 bases outside the gene matches. The germline CDR1 and CDR2 sequences are MNHEY and SMNVEV (reference sequence). This CDR3 has 14 amino acids. Here the CDR3 reads CASSGQGSGEKLFF. CDR3 in DNA: TGTGCCAGCAGTGGACAGGGTTCGGGTGAAAAACTGTTTTTT.

The chain links TRBV5-1 to TRBJ1-1; maybe TRBD1 (5 bases). The CDR3 consists of 15 residues. Trimming removed 0 bases from V and 3 bases from J, with 12 bases in between. Germline assignment: CDR1 SGHRS and CDR2 YFSETQ. The CDR3 spells CASSLGGARDTEAFF. Here the CDR3 DNA reads TGCGCCAGCAGCTTGGGCGGGGCGCGGGACACTGAAGCTTTCTTT. The entire variable domain, with the rest obtained from reference TRBV5-1 and TRBJ1-1, is as follows: KAGVTQTPRYLIKTRGQQVTLSCSPISGHRSVSWYQQTPGQGLQFLFEYFSETQRNKGNFPGRFSGRQFSNSRSEMNVSTLELGDSALYLCASSLGGARDTEAFFGQGTRLTVV.

The V call is TRBV27, the J call TRBJ2-1; D remains ambiguous. The germline V gene has CDR1 MNHEY and CDR2 SMNVEV (reference sequence). The V gene lost 2 bases and the J gene lost 1 base, with 6 bases spanning the gap. The CDR3 contains 14 residues. The CDR3 protein is CASSLQNSYNEQFF. CDR3 DNA: TGTGCCAGCAGTTTACAGAATTCCTACAATGAGCAGTTCTTC.

This clone was picked up a small number of times. The V and J genes are TRBV28 and TRBJ1-4; 7 bases map to TRBD1. V shed 8 bases, J shed 7 bases, and the junction held 10 bases outside the gene matches. The CDR3 runs 14 residues. Germline CDR1 is MDHEN and CDR2 is SYDVKM. In DNA form, the CDR3 reads TGTGCCAGCGGGCCTCAGGGGGTTGGTGAAAAACTGTTTTTT. As protein: CASGPQGVGEKLFF.

This chain connects TRBV14 to TRBJ1-1, with a possible D match to TRBD1 (6 bases). CDR3 size: 13 residues. Trimming took off 4 bases at V and 9 bases at J, with 15 bases between the two ends. The V gene's germline CDR1 is SGHDN and CDR2 FVKESK. CDR3: CASSLGTPSQAFF. DNA of the CDR3: TGTGCCAGCAGCCTCGGGACACCCAGTCAAGCTTTCTTT.

The chain employs TRBV19 and TRBJ2-6; 8 bases line up with TRBD1. The V gene's germline CDR1 is LNHDA and CDR2 SQIVND (reference sequence). This CDR3 is 19 amino acids long. Germline trimming cut 0 bases from V and 5 bases from J; bases unmatched to any gene: 12. Here the CDR3 DNA reads TGTGCCAGTAGTATAGATCTCGGGGCAGGGGGCGCCTGGGCCAACGTCCTGACTTTC. Encoded protein: CASSIDLGAGGAWANVLTF.

The gene calls are TRBV10-1 and TRBJ2-5; D unclear. From germline, CDR1 is WNHNN and CDR2 SYGVQD (reference sequence). The CDR3 is made up of 13 amino acids. Trimming cost V 4 bases and J 7 bases, with 13 bases left between them. Here the CDR3 DNA reads TGCGCCAGCAGTGCCGCCGGTTCGGGGACCCAGTACTTC. It yields the protein CASSAAGSGTQYF.

The gene calls are TRBV19 and TRBJ1-5; D gene uncertain. The V end lost 2 bases, the J end lost 3 bases, and 14 bases lay between the germline ends. CDR3 size: 16 residues. Germline loops: CDR1 LNHDA, CDR2 SQIVND (reference sequence). The CDR3 is CASSIRSERINQPQHF. CDR3 DNA sequence: TGTGCCAGTAGTATAAGAAGCGAACGGATCAATCAGCCCCAGCATTTT. Combining the CDR3 with reference TRBV19 and TRBJ1-5 gives the whole variable domain DGGITQSPKYLFRKEGQNVTLSCEQNLNHDAMYWYRQDPGQGLRLIYYSQIVNDFQKGDIAEGYSVSREKKESFPLTVTSAQKNPTAFYLCASSIRSERINQPQHFGDGTRLSIL.

CDR3 sequence: CASSNPTGGPKNIQYF. The CDR3 nucleotides read TGTGCCAGCAGCAACCCGACAGGGGGCCCCAAAAACATTCAGTACTTC. The V call is TRBV11-2, the J call TRBJ2-4; TRBD1 matches at 10 bases. In germline, CDR1 is SGHAT, CDR2 FQNNGV. The J segment lost 2 bases and the V segment lost 5 bases, leaving 6 bases of the junction unmatched. The CDR3 runs 16 residues.